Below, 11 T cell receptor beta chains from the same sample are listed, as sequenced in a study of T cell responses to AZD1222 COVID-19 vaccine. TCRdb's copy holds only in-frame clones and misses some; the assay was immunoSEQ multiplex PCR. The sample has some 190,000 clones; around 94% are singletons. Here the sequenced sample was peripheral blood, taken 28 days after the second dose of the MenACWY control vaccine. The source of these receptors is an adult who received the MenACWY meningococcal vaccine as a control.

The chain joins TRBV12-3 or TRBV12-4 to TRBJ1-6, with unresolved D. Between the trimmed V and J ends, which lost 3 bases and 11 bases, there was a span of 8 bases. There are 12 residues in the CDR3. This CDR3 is CASSFPGTPLHF. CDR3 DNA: TGTGCCAGCAGTTTCCCGGGAACACCCCTCCACTTT.

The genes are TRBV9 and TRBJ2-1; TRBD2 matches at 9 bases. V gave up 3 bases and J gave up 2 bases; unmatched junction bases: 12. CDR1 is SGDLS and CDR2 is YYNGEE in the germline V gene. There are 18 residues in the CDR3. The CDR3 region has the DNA TGTGCCAGCAGCGGCACTTCTAGGGCGGGAGGGCCCTACAATGAGCAGTTCTTC. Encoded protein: CASSGTSRAGGPYNEQFF.

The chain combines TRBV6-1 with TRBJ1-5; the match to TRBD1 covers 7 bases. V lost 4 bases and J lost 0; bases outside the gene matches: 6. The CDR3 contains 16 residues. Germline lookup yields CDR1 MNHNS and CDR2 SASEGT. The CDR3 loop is CASSAGTDDSNQPQHF. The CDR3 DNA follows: TGTGCCAGCAGTGCTGGGACAGACGATAGCAATCAGCCCCAGCATTTT.

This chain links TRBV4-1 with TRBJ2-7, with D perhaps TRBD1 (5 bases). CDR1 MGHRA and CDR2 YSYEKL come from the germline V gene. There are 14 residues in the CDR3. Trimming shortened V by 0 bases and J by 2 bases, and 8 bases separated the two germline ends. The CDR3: CASSQDRTPYEQYF. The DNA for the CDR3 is TGCGCCAGCAGCCAAGACAGGACACCCTACGAGCAGTACTTC.

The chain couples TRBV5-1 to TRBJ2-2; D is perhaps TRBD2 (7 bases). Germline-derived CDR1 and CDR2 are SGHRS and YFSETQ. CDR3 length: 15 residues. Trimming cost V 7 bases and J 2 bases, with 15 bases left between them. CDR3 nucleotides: TGCGCCAGCGTCCCCGGGGGGCTAAACACCGGGGAGCTGTTTTTT. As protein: CASVPGGLNTGELFF. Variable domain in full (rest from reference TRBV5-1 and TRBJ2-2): KAGVTQTPRYLIKTRGQQVTLSCSPISGHRSVSWYQQTPGQGLQFLFEYFSETQRNKGNFPGRFSGRQFSNSRSEMNVSTLELGDSALYLCASVPGGLNTGELFFGEGSRLTVL.

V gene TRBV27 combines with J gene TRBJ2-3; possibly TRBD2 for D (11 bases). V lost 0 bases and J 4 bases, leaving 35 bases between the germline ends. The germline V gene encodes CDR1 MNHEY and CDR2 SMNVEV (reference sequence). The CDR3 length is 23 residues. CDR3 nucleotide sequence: TGTGCCAGCAGTTTATCGTACCCGAGGGACAGGGGTGTACTAGCGGGAGTTCCAGATACGCAGTATTTT. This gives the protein CASSLSYPRDRGVLAGVPDTQYF.

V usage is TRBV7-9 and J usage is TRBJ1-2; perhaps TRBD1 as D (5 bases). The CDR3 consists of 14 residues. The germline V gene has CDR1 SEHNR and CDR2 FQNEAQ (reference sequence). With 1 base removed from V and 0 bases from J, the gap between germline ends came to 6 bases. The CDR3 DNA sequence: TGTGCCAGCAGCTTAGGACAGACTAACTATGGCTACACCTTC. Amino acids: CASSLGQTNYGYTF.

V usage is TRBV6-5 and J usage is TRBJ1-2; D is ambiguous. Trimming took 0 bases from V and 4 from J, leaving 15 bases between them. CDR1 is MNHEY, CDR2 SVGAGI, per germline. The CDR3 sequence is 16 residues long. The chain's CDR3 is CASSYSILGRAYGYTF. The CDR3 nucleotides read TGTGCCAGCAGTTACTCGATCCTTGGGCGCGCCTATGGCTACACCTTC.

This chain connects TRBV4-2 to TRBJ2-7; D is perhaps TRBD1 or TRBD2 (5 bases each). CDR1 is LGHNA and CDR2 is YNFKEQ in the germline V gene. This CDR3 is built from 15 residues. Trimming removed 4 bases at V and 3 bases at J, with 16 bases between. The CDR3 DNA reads TGTGCCAGCAGCCGGGACCCTAACTCAGGCTACGAGCAGTACTTC. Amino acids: CASSRDPNSGYEQYF.

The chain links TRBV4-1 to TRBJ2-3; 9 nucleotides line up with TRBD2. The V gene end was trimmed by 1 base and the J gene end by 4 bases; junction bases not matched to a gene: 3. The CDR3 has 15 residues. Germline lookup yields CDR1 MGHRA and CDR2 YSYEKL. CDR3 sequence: CASSQGGGGADTQYF. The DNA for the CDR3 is TGCGCCAGCAGCCAAGGGGGCGGGGGGGCAGATACGCAGTATTTT.

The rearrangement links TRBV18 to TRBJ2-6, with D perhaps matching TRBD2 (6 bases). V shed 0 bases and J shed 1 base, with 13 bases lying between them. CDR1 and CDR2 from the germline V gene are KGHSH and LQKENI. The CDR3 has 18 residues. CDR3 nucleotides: TGTGCCAGCTCACCACCGGCGGGAACCTCGTCTGGGGCCAACGTCCTGACTTTC. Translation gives CASSPPAGTSSGANVLTF. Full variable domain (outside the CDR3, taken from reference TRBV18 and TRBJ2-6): NAGVMQNPRHLVRRRGQEARLRCSPMKGHSHVYWYRQLPEEGLKFMVYLQKENIIDESGMPKERFSAEFPKEGPSILRIQQVVRGDSAAYFCASSPPAGTSSGANVLTFGAGSRLTVL.